Following are 4 T cell receptor beta chains from one sample sequenced in a study of T cells in Graves' hyperthyroidism and ophthalmopathy. RNA transcripts gave rise to amplified TCR beta CDR3 regions. Researchers ran a first-round RT-PCR on the TCR CDR3 using the HTBI primer set. TCRdb reanalysed the multiplex PCR reads using MiXCR and keeps one entry per CDR3 protein. This sample carries about 840,000 distinct CDR3 sequences, approximately 40% of them seen once, and the ten largest clones take 8.9%. Sequencing used blood. These TCRs come from a man aged 18 to 29 with Graves' hyperthyroidism.

The chain links TRBV15 to TRBJ1-5, with D possibly TRBD1 on 5 matching bases. The CDR3 consists of 13 residues. The V end was cut by 6 bases, the J end by 8 bases, with 14 bases between. Germline V gene lookup returns CDR1 LNHNV and CDR2 YYDKDF (reference sequence). CDR3 DNA: TGTGCCACCAGACAGGCGTTCCAGGAGCCCCAGCATTTT. Its translation: CATRQAFQEPQHF.

This clonotype came up a few times. The chain carries TRBV5-5 and TRBJ1-5; no reliable D call. Germline V gene data show CDR1 as SGHKS and CDR2 as YYEKEE (reference sequence). CDR3 size: 13 residues. V lost 0 bases and J lost 6, with 7 bases in between. Here the CDR3 reads CASSLEVRQPQHF. CDR3 in DNA: TGTGCCAGCAGCTTGGAAGTTCGTCAGCCCCAGCATTTT.

This clonotype showed up just a few times. The rearrangement joins TRBV20-1 to TRBJ2-2; no definite D call. The CDR3 extends over 13 amino acids. V lost 5 bases and J 3 bases, leaving 10 bases between the germline ends. Germline V gene data show CDR1 as DFQATT and CDR2 as SNEGSKA (reference sequence). Here the CDR3 DNA reads TGCAGTGCTCCTACAGTGTACACCGGGGAGCTGTTTTTT. Encoded protein: CSAPTVYTGELFF.

This chain uses TRBV12-3 or TRBV12-4 with TRBJ1-2; D perhaps matches TRBD1 (6 bases). Trimming took 2 bases from V and 3 from J, leaving 16 bases between them. The CDR3 totals 16 residues. In DNA, the CDR3 is TGTGCCAGCAGTTTAACGGGGGGCCCCTTTTACTATGGCTACACCTTC. Translating gives CASSLTGGPFYYGYTF.